Presented here are 15 T cell receptor beta chains from one specimen sequenced in a study of T cells in Graves' hyperthyroidism and ophthalmopathy. Amplification targeted TCR beta CDR3 regions from RNA transcripts. First-round RT-PCR targeting the TCR CDR3 was performed with the HTBI primer set. TCRdb itself ran the multiplex PCR reads through MiXCR, one entry per CDR3 protein. The table has about 710,000 distinct CDR3 sequences, roughly 15% seen once. Material: blood. These receptors came from a man younger than 35 with Graves' hyperthyroidism.

This clonotype has just a few counts. The chain couples TRBV20-1 to TRBJ2-1, with TRBD2 matching over 12 bases. The CDR3 extends over 14 amino acids. In germline, CDR1 is DFQATT, CDR2 SNEGSKA (reference sequence). After removal of 3 bases from V and 7 bases from J, the junction contained 4 bases not matched to a gene. Here the CDR3 DNA reads TGCAGTGCTAGGCCTAGCGGGAGGGTTAATGAGCAGTTCTTC. As protein: CSARPSGRVNEQFF.

In its sample, this clonotype was seen many times. The chain is built from TRBV2 and TRBJ1-1; D not resolved. This CDR3 comprises 13 residues. Trimming took 3 bases from V and 4 from J, leaving 9 bases between them. Germline CDR1 and CDR2: SNHLY and FYNNEI. The CDR3 DNA sequence: TGTGCCAGCAGTGAGGAGCGGGGCACTGAAGCTTTCTTT. Encoded protein: CASSEERGTEAFF.

Ten or more counts support this clonotype. V is TRBV30 and J is TRBJ1-3; unclear D gene. Germline V gives CDR1 GTSNPN, CDR2 SVGIG (reference sequence). V was trimmed by 4 bases and J by 0 bases, leaving 10 bases between them. The CDR3 contains 14 residues. The CDR3 region has the DNA TGTGCCTGGAAACTGCCAATCTCTGGAAACACCATATATTTT. It translates to CAWKLPISGNTIYF.

This rearrangement joins TRBV6-1 to TRBJ2-2; D possibly corresponds to TRBD2 (5 bases). The CDR3 is made up of 13 amino acids. Germline V gene sequence: CDR1 MNHNS, CDR2 SASEGT. Trimming left V 7 bases short and J 13 bases short, with 19 bases between. DNA of the CDR3: TGTGCCAGCACCATAGAGGGCAGGATGGGGCTGTTTTTT. Protein: CASTIEGRMGLFF.

This clonotype was observed a few times. CDR3 residues: CASNPPGDSGRKGNEQFF. DNA for the CDR3: TGTGCCAGCAACCCCCCCGGAGATAGCGGGAGAAAAGGCAATGAGCAGTTCTTC. The chain uses TRBV7-2 and TRBJ2-1; TRBD2 agrees at 9 bases. With 7 bases clipped from V and 6 bases from J, the junction kept 19 bases outside the gene matches. CDR3 length equals 18 residues. Germline V gene lookup returns CDR1 SGHTA and CDR2 FQGNSA.

The rearrangement joins TRBV19 to TRBJ2-2; D not certain. Trimming cost V 1 base and J 0 bases, with 9 bases left between them. Germline V gene data show CDR1 as LNHDA and CDR2 as SQIVND (reference sequence). CDR3 size: 16 residues. The CDR3, as DNA: TGTGCCAGTAGTATAGGTCCGGGCGCGAACACCGGGGAGCTGTTTTTT. It codes for CASSIGPGANTGELFF.

This clonotype was detected ten times or more. This chain joins TRBV28 and TRBJ2-7; 7 bases are a match to TRBD2. J lost 0 bases, V lost 7 bases, and 6 bases had no gene match. The CDR3 extends over 14 amino acids. Germline CDR1 is MDHEN and CDR2 is SYDVKM. The CDR3 is CASTRAGDSYEQYF. In DNA form, the CDR3 reads TGTGCCAGCACCCGGGCGGGGGACTCCTACGAGCAGTACTTC.

This clonotype has just one count. This chain joins TRBV5-5 and TRBJ2-1; 9 bases line up with TRBD1. Looked up from germline, CDR1 is SGHKS and CDR2 is YYEKEE (reference sequence). The ends lost 2 bases at V and 6 bases at J; junction bases unmatched: 6. There are 15 residues in the CDR3. CDR3 amino acids: CASSFRDRVGNEQFF. The CDR3 nucleotides read TGTGCCAGCAGCTTCCGGGACAGGGTTGGCAATGAGCAGTTCTTC.

This clonotype was seen more than once but under ten times. CDR3: CSATGGVNQPQHF. In nucleotides, the CDR3 is TGCAGTGCTACAGGGGGCGTGAATCAGCCCCAGCATTTT. The chain couples TRBV20-1 to TRBJ1-5, with 8 bases identical to TRBD1. The CDR3 is 13 residues long. V dropped 4 bases and J dropped 4; count of bases not matched to a gene: 3. CDR1 is DFQATT and CDR2 is SNEGSKA in the germline V gene (reference sequence).

CDR3 DNA sequence: TGTGCCAGCAGCAGAGGGACTAGCGGGTACTCCTACAATGAGCAGTTCTTC. Translating it yields CASSRGTSGYSYNEQFF. The rearrangement uses TRBV7-3 and TRBJ2-1, with TRBD2 matching over 12 bases. The CDR3 consists of 17 residues. V was pared by 5 bases and J by 0 bases, with 5 bases of the junction left unmatched. Germline CDR1 SGHTA, CDR2 FQGTGA.

The chain combines TRBV6-1 with TRBJ2-2; 9 nucleotides agree with TRBD1. Germline lookup yields CDR1 MNHNS and CDR2 SASEGT. The CDR3 runs 14 residues. V lost 6 bases and J lost 7; bases outside the gene matches: 6. DNA of the CDR3: TGTGCCAGCAGCGAACAGGGGGCGGGCGGGGAGCTGTTTTTT. Amino acid sequence: CASSEQGAGGELFF.

This clonotype has at least ten counts. The chain has TRBV7-9 and TRBJ2-3; D not resolved. The CDR3 contains 13 residues. V was pared by 7 bases and J by 4 bases, with 12 bases between. The germline gives CDR1 SEHNR, CDR2 FQNEAQ (reference sequence). The CDR3 protein is CASTPGSSDTQYF. The CDR3 DNA is TGTGCCAGCACACCAGGCAGCTCAGATACGCAGTATTTT.

This clonotype was observed a handful of times. The chain is built from TRBV7-3 and TRBJ2-1, with TRBD1 matching 7 bases. Germline V gives CDR1 SGHTA, CDR2 FQGTGA. CDR3 length: 14 amino acids. Germline trimming cut 1 base from V and 8 bases from J; bases unmatched to any gene: 5. The CDR3 here is CASSLKGGLDEQFF. The CDR3 DNA reads as TGTGCCAGCAGCTTAAAAGGGGGCCTGGATGAGCAGTTCTTC.

The chain has TRBV20-1 and TRBJ1-5; 7 nucleotides match TRBD1. CDR3 length equals 15 residues. Germline V gene data show CDR1 as DFQATT and CDR2 as SNEGSKA (reference sequence). With V trimmed by 0 bases and J by 7 bases, 9 bases remained unmatched. The DNA for the CDR3 is TGCAGTGCTAGAGATGATCACAGGGGTAGCCAGCCCCAGCATTTT. Translation gives CSARDDHRGSQPQHF.

The chain is built from TRBV5-1 and TRBJ1-1, with a weak D call TRBD1 (6 bases). CDR1 SGHRS and CDR2 YFSETQ come from the germline V gene. The CDR3 spans 14 residues. Trimming shortened V by 1 base and J by 6 bases, and 13 bases separated the two germline ends. CDR3 sequence (DNA): TGCGCCAGCAGCTTGTGGGACACGGGTTCTGAAGCTTTCTTT. Translating it yields CASSLWDTGSEAFF.